This T cell receptor (beta chain) derives from a study of early stage breast cancer tumors. The overall study: Of around 15 invasive breast tumors, more than nine were hormone receptor-positive, HER2-negative. Study-wide points: Enriched TCRB sequences shared across patients were mostly commonly generated sequences. Tumors had roughly 2.5-fold higher T cell density and higher clonality than adjacent normal breast tissue.

This normal breast sample came from a site 2-4 cm away from the tumor. Sequencing used immunoSEQ multiplex PCR; TCRdb keeps in-frame clones, though not all of them. The sample contains some 9,700 clones, under 80% of which appear only once. Trimming took off 4 bases at V and 1 base at J, with 16 bases between the two ends. Germline-derived CDR1 and CDR2 are MGHRA and YSYEKL. The CDR3 spans 16 residues. As regards this clone: Its target is unknown.

The receptor comes from a person aged 35 to 50 with breast cancer. Source material: normal breast tissue next to the tumor. The chain is built from TRBV4-1 and TRBJ1-1; tentatively, D is TRBD1 (5 bases). CDR3 region: CASSPPGRISNTEAFF. The CDR3 coding sequence is TGCGCCAGCAGCCCCCCGGGACGGATTTCGAACACTGAAGCTTTCTTT.